These 30 T cell receptor beta chains originate from one sample sequenced in a study of beta chain features in type 1 diabetes. cDNA synthesis used the whole RNA isolate, giving expressed TCRB sequences. This table comes from immunoSEQ multiplex PCR, and its TCRdb copy is limited to in-frame clones, with some not included. The profile shows under 900,000 clones, about a sixth of them singletons. The sequenced sample consisted of naive CD4+ T cells from blood. The source of these receptors is a woman aged 18-29 years in good health.

This rearrangement joins TRBV2 to TRBJ2-7; a weak D match, TRBD1 (7 bases). The CDR3 has 18 residues. Germline V gene sequence: CDR1 SNHLY, CDR2 FYNNEI. The V end lost 7 bases, the J end lost 2 bases, and 27 bases lay between the germline ends. The CDR3 nucleotides are TGTGCCAGCATTAATATGGGGGGACACCGGGACAGAGCCTACGAGCAGTACTTC. Translation gives CASINMGGHRDRAYEQYF.

This clone was picked up one time. The rearrangement joins TRBV7-2 to TRBJ2-3; 10 nucleotides line up with TRBD2. The CDR3 is 16 residues long. The germline V gene encodes CDR1 SGHTA and CDR2 FQGNSA. J was trimmed by 0 bases and V by 5 bases; bases with no gene match: 5. CDR3 bases: TGTGCCAGCAGCCTTATGACTAGCGGGAGCACAGATACGCAGTATTTT. Protein sequence: CASSLMTSGSTDTQYF. Combining the CDR3 with reference TRBV7-2 and TRBJ2-3 gives the whole variable domain GAGVSQSPSNKVTEKGKDVELRCDPISGHTALYWYRQSLGQGLEFLIYFQGNSAPDKSGLPSDRFSAERTGGSVSTLTIQRTQQEDSAVYLCASSLMTSGSTDTQYFGPGTRLTVL.

J is TRBJ2-4 and V is TRBV11-1; the D gene is possibly TRBD2 (6 bases). CDR1 is SGHAT and CDR2 is FQDESV in the germline V gene (reference sequence). The CDR3 has 15 residues. V was trimmed by 5 bases and J by 0 bases, leaving 11 bases between them. CDR3 amino acids: CASSPAGRAKNIQYF. The CDR3 nucleotides are TGTGCCAGCAGCCCAGCGGGCCGAGCCAAAAACATTCAGTACTTC.

This clone was seen a few times. The CDR3 DNA reads as TGCGCCAGCAGGAGGGCGGGAGTCAATGAGCAGTTCTTC. This encodes CASRRAGVNEQFF. The V call is TRBV10-2, the J call TRBJ2-1, with TRBD2 matching over 7 bases. Germline CDR1 and CDR2: WSHSY and SAAADI. V shed 6 bases and J 6 bases; nucleotides not matched to a gene: 5. This CDR3 has 13 residues.

The chain combines TRBV2 with TRBJ1-5; 7 nucleotides agree with TRBD1. Unmatched junction bases numbered 2, after V lost 3 bases and J lost 0 bases. CDR1 SNHLY and CDR2 FYNNEI come from the germline V gene. The CDR3 has 15 amino acids. CDR3 bases: TGTGCCAGCAGTGATCAGGGGGGTAGCAATCAGCCCCAGCATTTT. Protein sequence: CASSDQGGSNQPQHF.

This clone occurred a few times. The genes are TRBV28 and TRBJ1-1, with 11 bases that match TRBD1. The V segment lost 6 bases and the J segment 0 bases; nucleotides outside the gene matches: 6. Germline lookup yields CDR1 MDHEN and CDR2 SYDVKM. The CDR3 contains 16 residues. This CDR3 reads CASSRGDRGMNTEAFF. As DNA, the CDR3 is TGTGCCAGCAGCCGCGGGGACAGGGGGATGAACACTGAAGCTTTCTTT.

The chain couples TRBV7-9 to TRBJ2-5; tentatively, D is TRBD1 (6 bases). V lost 8 bases to trimming and J lost 9 bases, with 16 bases between them. CDR1 is SEHNR and CDR2 is FQNEAQ in the germline V gene (reference sequence). The CDR3 spans 12 residues. The CDR3 bases are TGTGCCAGCCCGATGAAAAAGGGGGCCCAGTACTTC. Protein sequence: CASPMKKGAQYF. Full variable domain (remainder filled in from reference TRBV7-9 and TRBJ2-5): DTGVSQNPRHKITKRGQNVTFRCDPISEHNRLYWYRQTLGQGPEFLTYFQNEAQLEKSRLLSDRFSAERPKGSFSTLEIQRTEQGDSAMYLCASPMKKGAQYFGPGTRLLVL.

The V call is TRBV4-3, the J call TRBJ2-2, with D maybe TRBD2 (6 bases). The germline CDR1 and CDR2 sequences are LGHNA and YSLEER. The CDR3 is 16 residues long. V lost 0 bases, J lost 4 bases, and 12 bases lay in between. The CDR3 spells CASSQDAGWGTGELFF. The CDR3 nucleotides are TGCGCCAGCAGCCAAGATGCGGGGTGGGGCACCGGGGAGCTGTTTTTT.

V and J are TRBV5-6 and TRBJ2-3; unclear D gene. The germline V and J ends were trimmed by 4 bases and 2 bases, with 14 bases remaining between them. From germline, CDR1 is SGHDT and CDR2 YYEEEE. The CDR3 loop spans 15 amino acids. The CDR3 DNA sequence: TGTGCCAGCAGCCTTTACTCCTTGTCCACAGATACGCAGTATTTT. Translating it yields CASSLYSLSTDTQYF.

This clone was seen only a few times. The chain joins TRBV5-4 to TRBJ2-1; D gene unclear. The CDR3 has 12 residues. Germline CDR1 reads SGHNT; CDR2 reads YYREEE (reference sequence). V was pared by 3 bases and J by 7 bases, with 8 bases between. Here the CDR3 DNA reads TGTGCCAGCAGCTCCGTAAGGAATGAGCAGTTCTTC. Its translation is CASSSVRNEQFF. The variable domain in full, with the rest retrieved from reference TRBV5-4 and TRBJ2-1, is ETGVTQSPTHLIKTRGQQVTLRCSSQSGHNTVSWYQQALGQGPQFIFQYYREEENGRGNFPPRFSGLQFPNYSSELNVNALELDDSALYLCASSSVRNEQFFGPGTRLTVL.

The genes are TRBV28 and TRBJ1-5; TRBD1 aligns across 11 bases. The V gene end was trimmed by 8 bases and the J gene end by 4 bases; junction bases not matched to a gene: 10. Germline CDR1 is MDHEN and CDR2 is SYDVKM. The CDR3 has 16 residues. The CDR3, as DNA: TGTGCCAGCTCCCGGGACAGGGGGAACCGTAATCAGCCCCAGCATTTT. Amino acids: CASSRDRGNRNQPQHF. Full variable domain (missing parts from reference TRBV28 and TRBJ1-5): DVKVTQSSRYLVKRTGEKVFLECVQDMDHENMFWYRQDPGLGLRLIYFSYDVKMKEKGDIPEGYSVSREKKERFSLILESASTNQTSMYLCASSRDRGNRNQPQHFGDGTRLSIL.

This chain joins TRBV2 and TRBJ2-7; D uncertain. The germline V gene encodes CDR1 SNHLY and CDR2 FYNNEI. Trimming took off 5 bases at V and 0 bases at J, with 8 bases between the two ends. This CDR3 has 13 amino acids. CDR3 residues: CASSPDGSYEQYF. DNA of the CDR3: TGTGCCAGCAGTCCGGACGGCTCCTACGAGCAGTACTTC.

This clone was seen a single time. The chain combines TRBV19 with TRBJ2-5, with 8 bases lining up with TRBD1. The CDR3 length is 15 residues. V trimming: 6 bases; J trimming: 2 bases; junction bases outside the gene matches: 8. Per germline, CDR1 LNHDA and CDR2 SQIVND (reference sequence). The CDR3 DNA is TGTGCCAGTAGGCGCGGGACAGGTCATCAAGAGACCCAGTACTTC. This translates into CASRRGTGHQETQYF.

In this sample, this clone turned up a few times. The chain has TRBV6-5 and TRBJ2-7; D not resolved. Germline V lookup: CDR1 MNHEY, CDR2 SVGAGI. V gave up 6 bases and J gave up 0 bases, with 15 bases separating them. There are 15 residues in the CDR3. This CDR3 reads CASSHGGANSYEQYF. The DNA of the CDR3 is TGTGCCAGCAGCCACGGTGGAGCAAACTCCTACGAGCAGTACTTC.

The chain combines TRBV4-2 with TRBJ2-7; the match to TRBD2 covers 8 bases. The CDR3 covers 19 residues. CDR1 LGHNA and CDR2 YNFKEQ come from the germline V gene. The junction had 18 bases not matched to a gene; V was cut back by 0 bases and J by 5 bases. The CDR3 spells CASSQDWYREGSGRHEQYF. The CDR3 region has the DNA TGTGCCAGCAGCCAAGACTGGTACCGGGAGGGCAGCGGGCGCCACGAGCAGTACTTC.

The chain joins TRBV7-8 to TRBJ1-4; D perhaps matches TRBD1 (6 bases). Deletions cut 0 bases from V and 7 bases from J, with 12 bases between. Germline values: CDR1 SGHVS, CDR2 FQNEAQ. CDR3 length: 15 residues. In nucleotides, the CDR3 is TGTGCCAGCAGCTTAGCGCTACAGGGTGGTGAAAAACTGTTTTTT. Its translation: CASSLALQGGEKLFF.

This chain joins TRBV14 and TRBJ2-2; 16 positions agree with TRBD2. V lost 5 bases and J lost 5; bases outside the gene matches: 11. The V gene's germline CDR1 is SGHDN and CDR2 FVKESK. The CDR3 has 19 amino acids. CDR3 in DNA: TGTGCCAGCAGCGGGACCGGGACTAGCGGGAGGGCCCGGACCGGGGAGCTGTTTTTT. Its translation is CASSGTGTSGRARTGELFF.

Only a few counts were recorded for this clone. The genes are TRBV2 and TRBJ2-1; 10 bases are shared with TRBD2. Germline V gene sequence: CDR1 SNHLY, CDR2 FYNNEI. The CDR3 covers 13 residues. The ends lost 5 bases at V and 9 bases at J; junction bases unmatched: 4. CDR3 amino acids: CASSRWTSGEQFF. The CDR3 coding sequence is TGTGCCAGCAGTCGATGGACTAGCGGTGAGCAGTTCTTC.

This rearrangement joins TRBV5-6 to TRBJ2-7; 10 positions agree with TRBD2. V trimming: 2 bases; J trimming: 6 bases; junction bases outside the gene matches: 8. This CDR3 has 15 residues. Per germline, CDR1 SGHDT and CDR2 YYEEEE. The CDR3 reads CASSFPGLATPEQYF. As DNA, the CDR3 is TGTGCCAGCAGCTTTCCGGGACTAGCGACGCCCGAGCAGTACTTC.

This clone was picked up a small number of times. The V call is TRBV2, the J call TRBJ2-7; D not resolved. Trimming stripped 5 bases from V and 1 base from J, with 12 bases between. The CDR3 loop spans 14 amino acids. In germline, CDR1 is SNHLY, CDR2 FYNNEI. The CDR3 region is CASSSVRSSYEQYF. Here the CDR3 DNA reads TGTGCCAGCAGTTCGGTCCGGTCTTCCTACGAGCAGTACTTC.

This chain links TRBV7-2 with TRBJ2-5; D is undetermined. The CDR3 has 15 residues. In germline, CDR1 is SGHTA, CDR2 FQGNSA. V was trimmed by 0 bases and J by 2 bases, leaving 10 bases between them. The CDR3 DNA sequence: TGTGCCAGCAGCTTAGCCCTCTACTTGCAAGAGACCCAGTACTTC. The encoded protein is CASSLALYLQETQYF.

This clone has a count of ten or more. This sequence joins TRBV14 and TRBJ2-4; D unresolved. This CDR3 has 16 amino acids. In germline, CDR1 is SGHDN, CDR2 FVKESK. The V and J ends lost 1 base and 0 bases respectively, with 10 bases between them. CDR3 bases: TGTGCCAGCAGCCAAGGGTCTATGCTAGCCAAAAACATTCAGTACTTC. This sequence encodes CASSQGSMLAKNIQYF.

This clone was counted between two and nine times. The chain joins TRBV11-1 to TRBJ2-7; no definite D call. The V end lost 5 bases, the J end lost 6 bases, and 8 bases lay between the germline ends. CDR3 length: 11 residues. Germline-derived CDR1 and CDR2 are SGHAT and FQDESV (reference sequence). The CDR3 loop is CASSRQGEQYF. The CDR3 coding sequence is TGTGCCAGCAGCCGTCAAGGCGAGCAGTACTTC. The entire variable domain, with the rest obtained from reference TRBV11-1 and TRBJ2-7, is as follows: EAEVAQSPRYKITEKSQAVAFWCDPISGHATLYWYRQILGQGPELLVQFQDESVVDDSQLPKDRFSAERLKGVDSTLKIQPAELGDSAMYLCASSRQGEQYFGPGTRLTVT.

The genes are TRBV19 and TRBJ2-1; D gene ambiguous. V lost 5 bases to trimming and J lost 0 bases, with 11 bases between them. In germline, CDR1 is LNHDA, CDR2 SQIVND (reference sequence). The CDR3 sequence is 15 residues long. In DNA, the CDR3 is TGTGCCAGTAGTTCCGTCTACAGCTCCTACAATGAGCAGTTCTTC. Translated, it gives CASSSVYSSYNEQFF.

This clone was seen a few times. The gene calls are TRBV21-1 and TRBJ2-7; the table gives TRBD2 as D, unverified against the DNA. TRBV21-1 is reported as a pseudogene. The CDR3 sequence is 16 residues long. The CDR3 region is CASSLGVPGVAYEQYF. The CDR3 coding sequence is TGTGCCAGCAGCCTAGGGGTCCCGGGAGTCGCTTACGAGCAGTACTTC.

The rearrangement uses TRBV15 and TRBJ2-5; 7 bases are shared with TRBD1. The germline CDR1 and CDR2 sequences are LNHNV and YYDKDF (reference sequence). V lost 2 bases to trimming and J lost 1 base; unmatched junction nucleotides: 7. This CDR3 comprises 16 residues. In nucleotides, the CDR3 is TGTGCCACCAGCAGAACCCCCGGGACAGCCCAAGAGACCCAGTACTTC. This encodes CATSRTPGTAQETQYF.

This clone has more than one count but fewer than ten. The gene calls are TRBV7-2 and TRBJ2-4; D gene ambiguous. This CDR3 contains 14 residues. CDR1 and CDR2 (germline): SGHTA, FQGNSA. V lost 5 bases and J lost 6, with 14 bases in between. In DNA, the CDR3 is TGTGCCAGCAGCCCAGAGACCATTACAAACATTCAGTACTTC. Protein sequence: CASSPETITNIQYF.

The chain couples TRBV13 to TRBJ2-1; D is possibly TRBD2 (5 bases). CDR3 size: 15 residues. In germline, CDR1 is PRHDT, CDR2 FYEKMQ (reference sequence). Trimming removed 3 bases at V and 0 bases at J, with 9 bases between. The CDR3 DNA reads TGTGCCAGCAGCTTCCGGGGAAGCTCCTACAATGAGCAGTTCTTC. It is translated as CASSFRGSSYNEQFF.

In this sample, this clone turned up many times. V gene TRBV23-1 combines with J gene TRBJ2-7, with 7 bases that match TRBD2. TRBV23-1 is an ORF; its function is uncertain. Unmatched junction bases numbered 7, after V lost 4 bases and J lost 7 bases. The CDR3 is made up of 13 amino acids. CDR3 residues: CASSPSSGREQYF. The CDR3 DNA reads as TGCGCCAGCAGTCCTTCGTCCGGGAGGGAGCAGTACTTC.

This clone appeared a few times. V usage is TRBV12-5 and J usage is TRBJ2-2; the D is unclear. The CDR3 is 13 amino acids. V lost 1 base and J lost 3, with 3 bases in between. Germline-derived CDR1 and CDR2 are LGHNT and FRNRAP. The CDR3: CASGLADTGELFF. The CDR3 DNA is TGTGCTAGTGGTTTGGCGGACACCGGGGAGCTGTTTTTT.